This T cell receptor (beta chain) came from a study of molecular identifiers for immune sequencing clone quantification. Points from the study as a whole: More than 98% of effector molecules, versus under 1% of naive-cell molecules, belonged to clones above 20 RNA copies.

After removal of 0 bases from V and 2 bases from J, the junction contained 5 bases not matched to a gene. The CDR3 totals 16 residues. The germline V gene has CDR1 MGHRA and CDR2 YSYEKL. TCRdb independently ran MiXCR on the PCR reads; one entry per CDR3 protein. The table includes approximately 680,000 distinct CDR3 sequences, approximately 24% detected once. About this clonotype itself: Its target is unknown.

This sequence originates from a human donor in good health. Some libraries in this study had Jurkat cell RNA spiked in. The rearrangement uses TRBV4-1 and TRBJ2-7, with 9 positions matching TRBD1. Sequenced sample: naive CD8+ T cells from blood, with Jurkat cell RNA spiked in. The subset was: FACS-sorted CD8+CD4-CCR7+CD45RA+ naive T cells. CDR3 region: CASSQESGDRAYEQYF. The CDR3 DNA is TGCGCCAGCAGCCAAGAATCCGGGGACAGGGCCTACGAGCAGTACTTC.